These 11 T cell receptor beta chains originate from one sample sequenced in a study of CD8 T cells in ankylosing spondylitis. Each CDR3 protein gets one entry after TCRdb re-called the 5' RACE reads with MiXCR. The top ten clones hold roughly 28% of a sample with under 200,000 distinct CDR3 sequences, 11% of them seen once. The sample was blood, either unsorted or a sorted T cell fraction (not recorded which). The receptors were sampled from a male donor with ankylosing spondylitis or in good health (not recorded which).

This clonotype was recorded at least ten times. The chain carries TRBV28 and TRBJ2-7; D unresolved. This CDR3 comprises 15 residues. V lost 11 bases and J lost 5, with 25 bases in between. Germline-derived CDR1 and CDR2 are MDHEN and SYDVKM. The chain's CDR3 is CAGSPRTLLLDEQYF. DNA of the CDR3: TGTGCCGGTTCACCTCGGACGCTCCTTCTCGACGAGCAGTACTTC.

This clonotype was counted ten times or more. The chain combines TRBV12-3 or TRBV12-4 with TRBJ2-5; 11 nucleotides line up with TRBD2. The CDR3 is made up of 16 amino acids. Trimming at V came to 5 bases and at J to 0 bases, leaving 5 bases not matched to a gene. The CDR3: CASSQPGLADQETQYF. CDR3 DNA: TGTGCCAGCAGTCAGCCGGGACTAGCGGACCAAGAGACCCAGTACTTC.

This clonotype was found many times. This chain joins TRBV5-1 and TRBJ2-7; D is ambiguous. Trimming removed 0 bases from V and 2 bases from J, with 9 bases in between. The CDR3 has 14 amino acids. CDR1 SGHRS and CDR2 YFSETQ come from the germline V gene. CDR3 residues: CASSLAPGAYEQYF. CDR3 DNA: TGCGCCAGCAGCTTGGCCCCAGGAGCCTACGAGCAGTACTTC.

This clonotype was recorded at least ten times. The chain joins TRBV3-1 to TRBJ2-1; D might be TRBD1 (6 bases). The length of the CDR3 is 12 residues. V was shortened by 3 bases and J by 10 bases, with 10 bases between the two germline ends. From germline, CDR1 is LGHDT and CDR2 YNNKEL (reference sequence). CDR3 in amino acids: CASSQGALEQFF. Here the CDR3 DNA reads TGTGCCAGCAGCCAGGGGGCCCTGGAGCAGTTCTTC.

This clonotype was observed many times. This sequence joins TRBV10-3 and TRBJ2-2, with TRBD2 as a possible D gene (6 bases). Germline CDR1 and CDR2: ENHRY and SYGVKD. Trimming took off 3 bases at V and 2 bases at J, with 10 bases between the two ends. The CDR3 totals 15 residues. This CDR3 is CAISDILANTGELFF. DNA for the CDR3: TGTGCCATCAGTGACATACTAGCAAACACCGGGGAGCTGTTTTTT.

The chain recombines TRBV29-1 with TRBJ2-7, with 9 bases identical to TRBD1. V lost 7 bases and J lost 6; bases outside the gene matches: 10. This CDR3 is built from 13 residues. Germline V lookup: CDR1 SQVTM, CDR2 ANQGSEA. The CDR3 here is CSGKDRGGLEQYF. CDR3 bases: TGCAGCGGGAAAGACAGGGGGGGTCTCGAGCAGTACTTC.

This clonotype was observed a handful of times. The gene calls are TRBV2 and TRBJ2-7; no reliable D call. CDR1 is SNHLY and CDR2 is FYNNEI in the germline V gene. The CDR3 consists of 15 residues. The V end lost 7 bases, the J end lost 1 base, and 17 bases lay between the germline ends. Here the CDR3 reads CASNVPPPNSYEQYF. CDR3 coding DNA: TGTGCCAGCAACGTCCCTCCGCCCAATTCCTACGAGCAGTACTTC.

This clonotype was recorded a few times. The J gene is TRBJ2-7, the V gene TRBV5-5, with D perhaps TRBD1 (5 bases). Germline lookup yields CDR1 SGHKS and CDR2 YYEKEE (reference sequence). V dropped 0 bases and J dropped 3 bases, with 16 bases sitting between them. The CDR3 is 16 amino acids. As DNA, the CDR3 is TGTGCCAGCAGCTTGGGTCAGGGTCTAAAAGTCTACGAGCAGTACTTC. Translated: CASSLGQGLKVYEQYF.

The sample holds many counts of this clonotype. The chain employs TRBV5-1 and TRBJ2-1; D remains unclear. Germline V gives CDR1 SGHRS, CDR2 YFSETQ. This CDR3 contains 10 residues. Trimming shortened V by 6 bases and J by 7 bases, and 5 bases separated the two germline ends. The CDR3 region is CASKGNEQFF. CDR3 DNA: TGCGCCAGCAAGGGTAATGAGCAGTTCTTC.

CDR3 loop: CASSSGTVNEKLFF. The CDR3 coding sequence is TGCGCCAGCAGCTCCGGGACGGTTAATGAAAAACTGTTTTTT. This chain joins TRBV5-1 and TRBJ1-4; TRBD1 might be the D (5 bases). The CDR3 is made up of 14 amino acids. The V end was cut by 3 bases, the J end by 4 bases, with 10 bases between. Germline values: CDR1 SGHRS, CDR2 YFSETQ.

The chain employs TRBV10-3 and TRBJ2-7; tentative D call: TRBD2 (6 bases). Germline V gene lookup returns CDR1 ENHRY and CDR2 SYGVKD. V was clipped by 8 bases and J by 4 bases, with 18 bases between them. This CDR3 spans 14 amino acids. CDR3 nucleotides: TGTGCCATCGGGACCGACGGGGGTGGATACGAGCAGTACTTC. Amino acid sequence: CAIGTDGGGYEQYF.